The entry below describes one TCR beta chain. The antigen remains unidentified. The junction departs from germline at one end; a sequencing error may be responsible. The CDR3 runs to 14 residues. Germline lookup yields CDR1 LNHDA and CDR2 SQIVND (reference sequence). The sample belongs to a study of OX40 agonist ivuxolimab in advanced cancers. Study-wide background: Partial responses occurred in three patients (one hepatocellular carcinoma, two cutaneous melanoma). Study findings and constraints: Still undetermined is the antigen specificity of the expanded peripheral T cells.

Generated by immunoSEQ multiplex PCR, the TCRdb table keeps only in-frame clones and is missing some. This table has some 45,000 clones, around 85% appearing once. This TCR was sampled from an adult with an advanced solid tumor such as melanoma, head and neck, liver or kidney cancer. The material was CD4+ or CD8+ T cells sorted from blood, obtained in a trial of the OX40 agonist ivuxolimab. This chain uses TRBV19 with TRBJ1-1, with 9 bases matching TRBD1. The CDR3 sequence: CASTIQGAIAEAFF. DNA of the CDR3: TGTGCCAGTACTATACAGGGGGCAATCGCTGAAGCTTTCTTT.